The clone carrying this TCR beta chain was picked up a small number of times. As yet, its antigen is unknown. This sample is drawn from a study of blood T cells in healthy people across ages. There are 15 residues in the CDR3. With 1 base removed from V and 10 bases from J, the gap between germline ends came to 18 bases. Germline V gene sequence: CDR1 SGDLS, CDR2 YYNGEE. Study outcomes and limitations: A roughly linear age-dependent decrease characterized TCR beta diversity per million T cells.

For the second PCR, which ran for about 6 to 11 cycles, a sample-barcoded 5' primer and a J-beta primer mix were used. TCRdb reanalysed the 5' RACE reads using MiXCR and keeps one entry per CDR3 protein. This table holds roughly 1.9 million distinct CDR3 sequences, more than 35% found once. Sequencing was performed on blood. The sequence came from a human donor in good health. The chain links TRBV9 to TRBJ2-1, with D maybe TRBD2 (5 bases). Here the CDR3 reads CASSVRDSAMGEQFF. In DNA form, the CDR3 reads TGTGCCAGCAGCGTACGGGATTCAGCGATGGGGGAGCAGTTCTTC.